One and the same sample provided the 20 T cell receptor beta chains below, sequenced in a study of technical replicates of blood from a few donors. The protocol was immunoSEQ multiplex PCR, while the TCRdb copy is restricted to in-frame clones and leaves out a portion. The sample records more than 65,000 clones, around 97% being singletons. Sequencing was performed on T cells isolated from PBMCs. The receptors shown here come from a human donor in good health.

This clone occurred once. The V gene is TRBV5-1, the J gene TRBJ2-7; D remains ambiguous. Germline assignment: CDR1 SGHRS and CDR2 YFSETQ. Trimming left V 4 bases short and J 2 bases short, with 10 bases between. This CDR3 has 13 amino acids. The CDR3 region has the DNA TGCGCCAGCAGCCTAGATCTCGCCTACGAGCAGTACTTC. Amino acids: CASSLDLAYEQYF.

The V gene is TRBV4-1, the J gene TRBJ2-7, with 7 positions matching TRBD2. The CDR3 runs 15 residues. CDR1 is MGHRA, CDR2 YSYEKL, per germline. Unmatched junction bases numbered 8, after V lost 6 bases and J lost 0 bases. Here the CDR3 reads CASRRLGRSSYEQYF. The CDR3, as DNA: TGCGCCAGCAGACGACTCGGGAGGAGCTCCTACGAGCAGTACTTC.

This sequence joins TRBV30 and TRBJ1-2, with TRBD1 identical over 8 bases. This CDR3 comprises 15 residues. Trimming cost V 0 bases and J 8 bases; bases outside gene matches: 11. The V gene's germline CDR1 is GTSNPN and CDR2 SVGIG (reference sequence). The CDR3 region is CAWSVLRTGKLGYTF. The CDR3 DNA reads TGTGCCTGGAGTGTACTCCGGACAGGGAAACTAGGCTACACCTTC.

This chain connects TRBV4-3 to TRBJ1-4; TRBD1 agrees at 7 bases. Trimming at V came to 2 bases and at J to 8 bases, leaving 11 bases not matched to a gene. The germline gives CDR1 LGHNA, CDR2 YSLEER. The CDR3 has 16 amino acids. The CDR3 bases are TGCGCCAGCAGCCAAACAGACAGGGTACTGCTGGAAAAACTGTTTTTT. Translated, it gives CASSQTDRVLLEKLFF.

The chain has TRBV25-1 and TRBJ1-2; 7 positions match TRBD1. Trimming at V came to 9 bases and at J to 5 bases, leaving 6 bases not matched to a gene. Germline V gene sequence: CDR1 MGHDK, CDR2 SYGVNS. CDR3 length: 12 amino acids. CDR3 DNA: TGTGCCAGTCCGGGACAGCGATATGGCTACACCTTC. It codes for CASPGQRYGYTF.

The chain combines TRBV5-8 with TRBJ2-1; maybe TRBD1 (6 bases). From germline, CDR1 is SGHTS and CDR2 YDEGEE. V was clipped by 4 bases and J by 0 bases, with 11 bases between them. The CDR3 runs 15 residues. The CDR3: CASSPGTLSYNEQFF. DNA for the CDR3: TGTGCCAGCAGCCCGGGGACACTCTCCTACAATGAGCAGTTCTTC. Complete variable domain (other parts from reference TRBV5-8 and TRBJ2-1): EAGVTQSPTHLIKTRGQQATLRCSPISGHTSVYWYQQALGLGLQFLLWYDEGEERNRGNFPPRFSGRQFPNYSSELNVNALELEDSALYLCASSPGTLSYNEQFFGPGTRLTVL.

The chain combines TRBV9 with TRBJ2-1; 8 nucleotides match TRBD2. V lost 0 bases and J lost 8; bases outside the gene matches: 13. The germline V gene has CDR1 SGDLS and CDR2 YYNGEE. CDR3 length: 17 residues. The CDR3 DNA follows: TGTGCCAGCAGCGTAGGAGTTAGGGGACTAGGGCTGGATGAGCAGTTCTTC. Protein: CASSVGVRGLGLDEQFF.

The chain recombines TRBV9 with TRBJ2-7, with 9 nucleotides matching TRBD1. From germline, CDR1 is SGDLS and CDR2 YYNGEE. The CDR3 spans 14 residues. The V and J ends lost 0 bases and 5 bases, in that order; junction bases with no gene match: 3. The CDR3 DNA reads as TGTGCCAGCAGCGTAGGACAGGGGGTTCACGAGCAGTACTTC. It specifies CASSVGQGVHEQYF.

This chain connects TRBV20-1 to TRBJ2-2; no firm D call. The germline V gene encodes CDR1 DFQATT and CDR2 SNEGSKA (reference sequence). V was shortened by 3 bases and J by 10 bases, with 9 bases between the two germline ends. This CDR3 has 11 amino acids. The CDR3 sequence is CSARIYPELFF. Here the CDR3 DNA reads TGCAGTGCTAGGATCTATCCGGAGCTGTTTTTT.

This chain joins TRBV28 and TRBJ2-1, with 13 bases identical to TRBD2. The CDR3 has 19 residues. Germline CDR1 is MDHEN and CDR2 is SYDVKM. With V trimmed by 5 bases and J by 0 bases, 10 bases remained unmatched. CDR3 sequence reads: CASSPMRRTSGSSYNEQFF. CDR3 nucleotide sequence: TGTGCCAGCAGTCCAATGCGAAGGACTAGCGGGAGCTCCTACAATGAGCAGTTCTTC.

Written as DNA, the CDR3 is TGCGCCAGCAGCTTGACGGGCGGGAGGGCCGATAACGGGGAGCTGTTTTTT. Translated: CASSLTGGRADNGELFF. The V call is TRBV5-1, the J call TRBJ2-2, with 9 bases that match TRBD2. This CDR3 is built from 17 residues. The ends lost 1 base at V and 7 bases at J; junction bases unmatched: 11. CDR1 SGHRS and CDR2 YFSETQ come from the germline V gene.

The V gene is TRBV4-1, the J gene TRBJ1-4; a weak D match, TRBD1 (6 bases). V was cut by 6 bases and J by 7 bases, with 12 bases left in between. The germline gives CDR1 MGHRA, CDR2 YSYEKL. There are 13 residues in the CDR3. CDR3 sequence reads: CASSFTRGEKLFF. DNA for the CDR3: TGCGCCAGCAGTTTTACCAGGGGTGAAAAACTGTTTTTT.

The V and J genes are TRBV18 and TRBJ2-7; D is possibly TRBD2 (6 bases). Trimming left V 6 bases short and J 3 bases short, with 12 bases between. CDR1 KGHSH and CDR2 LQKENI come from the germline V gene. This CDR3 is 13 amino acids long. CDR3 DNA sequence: TGTGCCAGCTCGAGGGCTAGCGTCTACGAGCAGTACTTC. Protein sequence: CASSRASVYEQYF. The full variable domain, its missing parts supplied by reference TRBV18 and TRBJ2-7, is NAGVMQNPRHLVRRRGQEARLRCSPMKGHSHVYWYRQLPEEGLKFMVYLQKENIIDESGMPKERFSAEFPKEGPSILRIQQVVRGDSAAYFCASSRASVYEQYFGPGTRLTVT.

The CDR3 sequence: CASSLIAENEQYF. CDR3 DNA sequence: TGTGCCAGCAGCTTAATAGCGGAGAACGAGCAGTACTTC. This rearrangement joins TRBV7-2 to TRBJ2-7; D perhaps matches TRBD2 (6 bases). Germline lookup yields CDR1 SGHTA and CDR2 FQGNSA. Trimming left V 2 bases short and J 5 bases short, with 10 bases between. CDR3 length: 13 amino acids.

CDR3 region: CASSWSGGQPQHF. The CDR3 bases are TGTGCCAGCAGTTGGTCAGGGGGTCAGCCCCAGCATTTT. The chain couples TRBV2 to TRBJ1-5; the match to TRBD1 covers 7 bases. CDR1 SNHLY and CDR2 FYNNEI come from the germline V gene. This CDR3 contains 13 residues. V lost 5 bases, J lost 6 bases, and 4 bases stayed unmatched.

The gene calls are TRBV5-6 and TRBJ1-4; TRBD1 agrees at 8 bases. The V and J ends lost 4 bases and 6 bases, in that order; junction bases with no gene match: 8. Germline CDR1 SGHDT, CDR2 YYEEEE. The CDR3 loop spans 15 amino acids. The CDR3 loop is CASSPDRAEHEKLFF. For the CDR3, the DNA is TGTGCCAGCAGCCCGGACAGGGCAGAGCATGAAAAACTGTTTTTT.

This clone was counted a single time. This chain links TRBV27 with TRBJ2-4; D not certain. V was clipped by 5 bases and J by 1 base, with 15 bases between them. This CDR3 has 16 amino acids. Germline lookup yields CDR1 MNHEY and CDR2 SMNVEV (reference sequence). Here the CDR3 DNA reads TGTGCCAGCAGTCTTTTAGATTCCTTGGCCAAAAACATTCAGTACTTC. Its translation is CASSLLDSLAKNIQYF.

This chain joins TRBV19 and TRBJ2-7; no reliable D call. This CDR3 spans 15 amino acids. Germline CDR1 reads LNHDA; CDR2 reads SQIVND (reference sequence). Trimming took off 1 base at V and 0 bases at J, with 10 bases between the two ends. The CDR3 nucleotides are TGTGCCAGTAGTATAGGCACAGAAGTCTCCTACGAGCAGTACTTC. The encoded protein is CASSIGTEVSYEQYF.

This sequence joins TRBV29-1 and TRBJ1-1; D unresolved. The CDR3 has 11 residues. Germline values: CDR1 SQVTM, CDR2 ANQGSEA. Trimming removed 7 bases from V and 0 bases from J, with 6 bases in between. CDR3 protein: CSGGLNTEAFF. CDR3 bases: TGCAGCGGCGGATTGAACACTGAAGCTTTCTTT.

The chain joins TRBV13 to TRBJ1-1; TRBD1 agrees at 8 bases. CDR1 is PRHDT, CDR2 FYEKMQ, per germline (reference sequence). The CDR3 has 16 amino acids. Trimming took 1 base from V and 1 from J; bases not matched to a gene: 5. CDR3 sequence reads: CASSLEDRVRNTEAFF. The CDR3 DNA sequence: TGTGCCAGCAGCTTAGAGGACAGGGTAAGGAACACTGAAGCTTTCTTT. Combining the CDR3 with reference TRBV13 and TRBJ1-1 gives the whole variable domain AAGVIQSPRHLIKEKRETATLKCYPIPRHDTVYWYQQGPGQDPQFLISFYEKMQSDKGSIPDRFSAQQFSDYHSELNMSSLELGDSALYFCASSLEDRVRNTEAFFGQGTRLTVV.